Listed below are T cell receptor beta chains from one sample, sequenced in a study of T cells in Graves' hyperthyroidism and ophthalmopathy. Each CDR3 protein is one row after TCRdb ran MiXCR on the multiplex PCR reads. This table holds fewer than 400,000 distinct CDR3 sequences, 15% to 20% found once. Sequenced input: blood. These receptors came from a man younger than 40 with Graves' hyperthyroidism. Both conserved end residues are part of each CDR3. Each record gives: clone size, D gene, V gene, J gene, CDR3 DNA, CDR3 protein. A D gene is named only where the DNA matches it firmly. Rows give clone size only sometimes, using once, few, many, or a class for an expanded clone.

few	-	TRBV12-3/TRBV12-4	TRBJ1-5	TGTGCCAGCAGTTTAGGGGAAGGGCATCAGCCCCAGCATTTT	CASSLGEGHQPQHF
many	-	TRBV11-2	TRBJ1-4	TGTGCCAGCAGCTTTCGGCTGGAAAAACTGTTTTTT	CASSFRLEKLFF
-	-	TRBV19	TRBJ2-2	TGTGCCAGTAGTATACGCCCATTCGGGGAGCTGTTTTTT	CASSIRPFGELFF
many	TRBD1	TRBV5-1	TRBJ2-1	TGCGCCAGCAGCTGGACAGGAGTGTACAATGAGCAGTTCTTC	CASSWTGVYNEQFF
many	TRBD2	TRBV6-5	TRBJ2-7	TGTGCCAGCAGTTACTTAGGACTAGACCCCGAGGAGGAGTCCTACGAGCAGTACTTC	CASSYLGLDPEEESYEQYF
-	-	TRBV11-2	TRBJ2-7	TGTGCCAGCAGCTCAATCGACAGAGCCTACGAGCAGTACTTC	CASSSIDRAYEQYF
-	TRBD1	TRBV6-2/TRBV6-3	TRBJ2-7	TGTGCCAGCTCCCTGGGGGCAGGGGGCTACGAGCAGTGCTTC	CASSLGAGGYEQCF
-	TRBD2	TRBV14	TRBJ2-7	TGTGCCAGCAGCCTTTCGACTAGCGGGAGGGCCGAGCAGTACTTC	CASSLSTSGRAEQYF
many	-	TRBV18	TRBJ1-6	TGTGCCAGCTCACTAGGGGGATCAAATTCACCCCTCCACTTT	CASSLGGSNSPLHF
many	-	TRBV12-3/TRBV12-4	TRBJ2-7	TGTGCCAGCAGTTTAATGGGTAGGAGCTCCTACGAGCAGTACTTC	CASSLMGRSSYEQYF
few	-	TRBV7-9	TRBJ1-4	TGTGCCACCCCAGGGGCAACTAATGAAAAACTGTTTTTT	CATPGATNEKLFF
-	-	TRBV9	TRBJ1-6	TGTGCCAGCAGCGTAGAGGCTACCTCCAGGAAGGATTCACCCCTCCACTTT	CASSVEATSRKDSPLHF
many	-	TRBV11-1	TRBJ2-3	TGTGCCAGCAGCCCACGCGGGGACAGCACAGATACGCAGTATTTT	CASSPRGDSTDTQYF
few	-	TRBV7-9	TRBJ1-2	TGTGCCAGCAGCTTGCTCTATGGCTACACCTTC	CASSLLYGYTF
-	-	TRBV24-1	TRBJ2-2	TGTGCCACCAGTGTTATAGAGCTGGGCTACGGGGAGCTGTTTTTT	CATSVIELGYGELFF
-	-	TRBV6-1	TRBJ1-6	TGTGCCAGCGGGGGGGGCGGTGGCCTCCACTTT	CASGGGGGLHF
many	-	TRBV18	TRBJ2-2	TGTGCCAGCTCACCTTCGCGAACGACCGGGGAGCTGTTTTTT	CASSPSRTTGELFF
many	TRBD2	TRBV28	TRBJ2-5	TGTGCCAGCAGTTTCCAAGGACTAGCGGAGCAAGAGACCCAGTACTTC	CASSFQGLAEQETQYF
many	TRBD1	TRBV7-2	TRBJ2-1	TGTGCCAGCAGCTCCCGGACAGGTAGTGAGCAGTTCTTC	CASSSRTGSEQFF
many	TRBD1	TRBV2	TRBJ1-4	TGTGCCAGCGGCTCCGACAGGGGGGTAAATGAAAAACTGTTTTTT	CASGSDRGVNEKLFF
few	-	TRBV3-1	TRBJ1-4	TGTGCCAGCAGCCGGGGGTTGGAGGACCTTAATGAAAAACTGTTTTTT	CASSRGLEDLNEKLFF
-	-	TRBV13	TRBJ1-4	TGTGCCAGCAGCTTAGGCCCGCCAGCCCTTAATGAAAAACTGTTTTTT	CASSLGPPALNEKLFF
-	-	TRBV6-2/TRBV6-3	TRBJ2-5	TGTGCCAGCAGTCCGAGGGAAAAGACCCAGTACTTC	CASSPREKTQYF
many	-	TRBV6-2/TRBV6-3	TRBJ2-5	TGTGCCAGCAGGCAAACACTGGTTCAAGAGACCCAGTACTTC	CASRQTLVQETQYF
-	-	TRBV4-2	TRBJ2-3	TGTGCCAGCAGCCAACGGGGTTCTAGCGCAGATACGCAGTATTTT	CASSQRGSSADTQYF
many	-	TRBV2	TRBJ1-6	TGTGCCACGTCCCGGGGCTCGAGGGGTTCACCCCTCCACTTT	CATSRGSRGSPLHF
-	TRBD1	TRBV2	TRBJ2-6	TGTGCCAGCAGTGACCCGGGACAGGGGTTACGTGGGGCCAACGTCCTGACTTTC	CASSDPGQGLRGANVLTF
-	-	TRBV11-2	TRBJ2-3	TGTGCCAGCAGCCCCATAATAAGCACAGATACGCAGTATTTT	CASSPIISTDTQYF
-	-	TRBV9	TRBJ2-1	TGTGCCAGCAGCGCTACCGGGACCTCCTACAATGAGCAGTTCTTC	CASSATGTSYNEQFF
few	-	TRBV27	TRBJ1-2	TGTGCCAGCAGGCGGCAGGGACACTATGGCTACACCTTC	CASRRQGHYGYTF
-	-	TRBV7-7	TRBJ2-2	TGTGCTAGCAGCTTAGGGCAGAAAGCGAACACCGGGGAGCTGTTTTTT	CASSLGQKANTGELFF
many	-	TRBV28	TRBJ2-4	TGTGCCAGCGTTCCCGCTGAAGCGGTGGCAGGCAAAAACATTCAGTACTTC	CASVPAEAVAGKNIQYF
once	TRBD1	TRBV30	TRBJ2-6	TGTGCCTGGGGGCAGGGACAGGCTGGGGCCAACGTCCTGACTTTC	CAWGQGQAGANVLTF
-	-	TRBV7-9	TRBJ1-6	TGTGCCAGCACCAAGAACAGGGAGGGTTCACCCCTCCACTTT	CASTKNREGSPLHF
many	-	TRBV14	TRBJ1-1	TGTGCCAGCAGCCATTTGGGGGCGAACACTGAAGCTTTCTTT	CASSHLGANTEAFF
many	-	TRBV18	TRBJ1-1	TGTGCCAGCTCCCCTCGTCCCTCCGGGGACACTGAAGCTTTCTTT	CASSPRPSGDTEAFF
many	-	TRBV11-3	TRBJ1-1	TGTGCCAGCAGAAAGGGGGGGGGGCGGAAAACTGAAGCTTTCTTT	CASRKGGGRKTEAFF
few	-	TRBV12-5	TRBJ2-1	TGTGCTAGTGGTTTGGTGGTAGGGGGCAATGAGCAGTTCTTC	CASGLVVGGNEQFF
-	TRBD1	TRBV12-3/TRBV12-4	TRBJ2-2	TGTGCCAGCAGGCCAACCGGGACAGGGGTTTCCGGGGAGCTGTTTTTT	CASRPTGTGVSGELFF
few	-	TRBV28	TRBJ2-1	TGTGCCAGCACTTTTCCGGGGGTTTACAATGAGCAGTTCTTC	CASTFPGVYNEQFF
many	-	TRBV28	TRBJ2-1	TGTGCCAGCCCCCCGGAGGGCTCCTACAATGAGCAGTTCTTC	CASPPEGSYNEQFF
-	-	TRBV6-1	TRBJ1-5	TGTGCCAGCAGGGAGGGACTTTATAGCAATCAGCCCCAGCATTTT	CASREGLYSNQPQHF
-	TRBD1	TRBV5-1	TRBJ2-5	TGCGCCAGCAGTTCGGGACAGGGAGCGGAGACCCAGTACTTC	CASSSGQGAETQYF
many	-	TRBV20-1	TRBJ2-1	TGCAGTGCTAGGGGATTGAATGAGCAGTTCTTC	CSARGLNEQFF
many	TRBD1	TRBV18	TRBJ2-5	TGTGCCAGCTCACAACGGACAGGACAAGAGACCCAGTACTTC	CASSQRTGQETQYF
-	-	TRBV9	TRBJ2-3	TGTGCCAGCAGCGTAGAAGGGAGCGCGAGTCCAGATACGCAGTATTTT	CASSVEGSASPDTQYF
many	-	TRBV20-1	TRBJ2-7	TGCAGTGCCAAAGGGGGAGGGACTACGCACTACGAGCAGTACTTC	CSAKGGGTTHYEQYF
many	-	TRBV5-6	TRBJ1-2	TGTGCCAGCAGCCCGAGCGGAGTAGGCTACACCTTC	CASSPSGVGYTF
many	TRBD2	TRBV2	TRBJ2-1	TGTGCCAGCAGTGGCTGGACTAGCGGGAGGACCTACAATGAGCAGTTCTTC	CASSGWTSGRTYNEQFF
many	TRBD1	TRBV7-3	TRBJ2-3	TGTGCCAGCAGCTCTAGGACAGGGGGTGAAGCAGATACGCAGTATTTT	CASSSRTGGEADTQYF